This is a list of T cell receptor beta chains from one sample in a study of blood T cell repertoires in COVID-19. Sequenced by immunoSEQ multiplex PCR; TCRdb stores in-frame clones only, minus some. The data show tens of thousands of clones, about nine tenths seen once. Source material: peripheral blood. These receptor sequences come from a human donor in a cohort sampled during active COVID-19. Each CDR3 is given with its conserved first and last residue. The D gene is left open where the match is weak. Size is stated for part of the rows, as once, few or many counts, or as a class when the clone is expanded.

NA	TRBV5-5	TRBJ2-3	TRBD2	TGTGCCAGCAGCTTGGAGGCGGGGGTCAGCACAGATACGCAGTATTTT	CASSLEAGVSTDTQYF
NA	TRBV3-1/TRBV3-2	TRBJ2-1	TRBD2	TGTGCCAGCAGCCAAACTAGCGGGGGGGCCCCTGAGCAGTTCTTC	CASSQTSGGAPEQFF
NA	TRBV9	TRBJ1-4	NA	TGTGCCAGCAGCGAACCGGACAGCCTGGGTGAAAAACTGTTTTTT	CASSEPDSLGEKLFF
few	TRBV5-6	TRBJ2-5	TRBD1	TGTGCCAGCAGCTTGTGGGGACAGGGGGCTTTGGTGGAGACCCAGTACTTC	CASSLWGQGALVETQYF
few	TRBV4-1	TRBJ1-1	TRBD1	TGCGCCAGCAGCCACTGGGGACAGGGGGTGCGAGAAGCTTTCTTT	CASSHWGQGVREAFF
NA	TRBV19	TRBJ2-1	TRBD2	TGTGCCAGTAAGGAACTAGCGGGGGTAGGGAATGAGCAGTTCTTC	CASKELAGVGNEQFF
once	TRBV7-3	TRBJ1-2	NA	TGTGCCAGCAGCTTAACGTCAGGTTCCGGCTACACCTTC	CASSLTSGSGYTF
once	TRBV7-9	TRBJ2-5	NA	TGTGCCAGCAGCCGCAGTCAAGAGACCCAGTACTTC	CASSRSQETQYF
few	TRBV10-1	TRBJ2-7	TRBD1	TGCGCCAGCAGGACAGGGGACGAGCAGTACTTC	CASRTGDEQYF
NA	TRBV27	TRBJ1-4	TRBD1	TGTGCCAGCAGCCCGGGACAGTTCTCAACTAATGAAAAACTGTTTTTT	CASSPGQFSTNEKLFF
once	TRBV9	TRBJ2-3	TRBD1	TGTGCCAGCAGCGTAGGAGGGGGCGAAGGCACGCAGTATTTT	CASSVGGGEGTQYF
NA	TRBV12-5	TRBJ1-1	NA	TGTGCTAGTGGCCAACTAGAAGCTTTCTTT	CASGQLEAFF
NA	TRBV25-1	TRBJ1-2	NA	TGTGCCAGCAGTTGGGGAGTGGGCACTTATGGCTACACCTTC	CASSWGVGTYGYTF
NA	TRBV19	TRBJ1-5	TRBD1	TGTGCCAGTAGTACGACAGGGAGAAGCAATCAGCCCCAGCATTTT	CASSTTGRSNQPQHF
NA	TRBV6-2/TRBV6-3	TRBJ1-5	NA	TGTGCCAGCAGTGGTTGGACAGTCTTTAGCAATCAGCCCCAGCATTTT	CASSGWTVFSNQPQHF
NA	TRBV19	TRBJ1-1	NA	TGTGCCAGTAGTATTAGTGTGTGGACTGAAGCTTTCTTT	CASSISVWTEAFF
NA	TRBV11-3	TRBJ1-1	TRBD1	TGTGCCAGCAGCTTAGGCGGGACAGGCAGAAAGAACACTGAAGCTTTCTTT	CASSLGGTGRKNTEAFF
NA	TRBV7-9	TRBJ2-7	NA	TGTGCCAGCAGCTCACCGAGGGGGTCCTACGAGCAGTACTTC	CASSSPRGSYEQYF
NA	TRBV5-1	TRBJ2-5	NA	TGCGCCAGCAGCAACCCGGCGGGAGAGACCCAGTACTTC	CASSNPAGETQYF
NA	TRBV14	TRBJ2-7	NA	TGTGCCAGCAGCCAAGACCCACCCCGGGAGTTCTACGAGCAGTACTTC	CASSQDPPREFYEQYF
once	TRBV7-6	TRBJ2-1	TRBD2	TGTGCCAGCAGCTTAGGGGCTAGCGGGGGCGATGAGCAGTTCTTC	CASSLGASGGDEQFF
NA	TRBV10-2	TRBJ2-1	TRBD2	TGCGCCAGTAGGACTAGCGGGGGGGTTTACAATGAGCAGTTCTTC	CASRTSGGVYNEQFF
NA	TRBV6-6	TRBJ1-2	TRBD1	TGTGCCAGCAGACGAGCAGGGGGTGAGGACTATGGCTACACCTTC	CASRRAGGEDYGYTF
NA	TRBV5-6	TRBJ2-7	NA	TGTGCCAGCAGCTTGGCGCGGTTTGGCGAGCAGTACTTC	CASSLARFGEQYF
NA	TRBV5-6	TRBJ2-6	TRBD1	TGTGCCAGCAGCCCACGGGACAGGGGGCGAATCTCTGGGGCCAACGTCCTGACTTTC	CASSPRDRGRISGANVLTF
NA	TRBV24-1	TRBJ1-5	NA	TGTGCCACCTCACAGAGCAGTAGCAATCAGCCCCAGCATTTT	CATSQSSSNQPQHF
few	TRBV14	TRBJ1-6	NA	TGTGCCAGCAGCCGAACCACAGGGAATTCACCCCTCCACTTT	CASSRTTGNSPLHF
NA	TRBV7-2	TRBJ2-2	TRBD2	TGTGCCAGCAGCTTAACAGCGGGGGGTGCTAACACCGGGGAGCTGTTTTTT	CASSLTAGGANTGELFF
NA	TRBV2	TRBJ1-2	NA	TGTGCCAGCACCCTTGAGAGGGATCTCTCGAACTATGGCTACACCTTC	CASTLERDLSNYGYTF
NA	TRBV5-4	TRBJ2-1	TRBD2	TGTGCCAGCAGCCAGACTAGCGGGGGGCACAATGAGCAGTTCTTC	CASSQTSGGHNEQFF
NA	TRBV11-3	TRBJ1-2	TRBD1	TGTGCCAGCGCCTGGGACAGCCGGTGCAACACCTTC	CASAWDSRCNTF
NA	TRBV6-1	TRBJ2-1	TRBD1	TGTGCCAGCAGTGAAATCCCCGACAGGGTCAAGGAGCAGTTCTTC	CASSEIPDRVKEQFF
NA	TRBV9	TRBJ1-3	NA	TGTGCCAGCAGCGTAGACAGCGGGGGCACTGGAAACACCATATATTTT	CASSVDSGGTGNTIYF
once	TRBV24-1	TRBJ1-2	NA	TGTGCCACCAGTGATTCACAAAAAAGGGGATCTGGCTACACCTTC	CATSDSQKRGSGYTF
NA	TRBV7-8	TRBJ2-5	NA	TGTGCCAGCAGCCCTTACGGGGAGACCCAGTACTTC	CASSPYGETQYF
NA	TRBV6-5	TRBJ2-6	TRBD1	TGTGCCAGCAGTTTCGGGACAGGGGCTGGGGCCAACGTCCTGACTTTC	CASSFGTGAGANVLTF
NA	TRBV9	TRBJ2-7	TRBD1	TGTGCCAGCAGCGCGAGGACAGGGGGTTTCTACGAGCAGTACTTC	CASSARTGGFYEQYF
NA	TRBV10-2	TRBJ1-2	NA	TGCGCCAGCAGTGACGACCGGGCGGGTGGCTACACCTTC	CASSDDRAGGYTF
once	TRBV19	TRBJ2-1	NA	TGTGCCAGTAAGGGGGGGAGGTACAATGAGCAGTTCTTC	CASKGGRYNEQFF
once	TRBV29-1	TRBJ1-1	TRBD1	TGCAGCGCCCGGACAGGGATGGACACTGAAGCTTTCTTT	CSARTGMDTEAFF
NA	TRBV10-3	TRBJ2-7	TRBD2	TGTGCCGCAAGCGGGGGGGAATCCTACGAGCAGTACTTC	CAASGGESYEQYF
NA	TRBV9	TRBJ1-4	NA	TGTGCCAGCAGCGATCGCGGTGGGACTAATGAAAAACTGTTTTTT	CASSDRGGTNEKLFF
NA	TRBV10-1	TRBJ2-3	TRBD1	TGCGCCAGCAGTGGGAAAGGGGACAGTGTCCTTCTTACGCAGTATTTT	CASSGKGDSVLLTQYF
NA	TRBV5-1	TRBJ1-2	TRBD1	TGCGCCAGCAGCTTGGTGGCAGGGGGCCGGCAGGACTATGGCTACACCTTC	CASSLVAGGRQDYGYTF
NA	TRBV27	TRBJ2-4	NA	TGTGCCAGCAGAAGGACAGTTTTGCCCATTGACATTCAGTACTTC	CASRRTVLPIDIQYF
NA	TRBV19	TRBJ1-2	TRBD1	TGTGCCAGTAGTGCCACAGGGGGCGGGGGCTACACCTTC	CASSATGGGGYTF
NA	TRBV5-4	TRBJ2-3	NA	TGTGCCAGCAGCTTGGGAGACAGCTCCACAGATACGCAGTATTTT	CASSLGDSSTDTQYF
NA	TRBV19	TRBJ1-5	NA	TGTGCCAGTAGTTTCACCGGGGGTTTAGGCAATCAGCCCCAGCATTTT	CASSFTGGLGNQPQHF
NA	TRBV27	TRBJ2-1	NA	TGTGCCAGCAGTTTATACCCTAAATACAATGAGCAGTTCTTC	CASSLYPKYNEQFF
NA	TRBV10-2	TRBJ2-1	NA	TGCGCCAGCAAAGCTAACGAGCAGTTCTTC	CASKANEQFF
once	TRBV19	TRBJ1-5	NA	TGTGCCAGTAGTCGAGGGGAGGGCAATCAGCCCCAGCATTTT	CASSRGEGNQPQHF
NA	TRBV6-5	TRBJ1-1	NA	TGTGCCTCTTCCGGGGTGAACACTGAAGCTTTCTTT	CASSGVNTEAFF